This T cell receptor (beta chain) is from a study of cytomegalovirus exposure and HLA in healthy donors. Overall study: The 110 or so validation repertoires used the same platform as the roughly 610 first-cohort repertoires, a later analysis reported.

Overall study findings and caveats: Rare sequences made up most TCRs, while some public TCRs were found in many donors. Through in vitro validation, three CMV-associated chains were shown to be specific for CMV antigens.

Points on this clone: Its antigen is still unknown.

Only in-frame clones appear in the TCRdb table, and some are missing; sequencing was by immunoSEQ multiplex PCR. The top ten clones hold about 3.5% of a sample with roughly 140,000 clones, 85% to 90% of them seen once. The origin of this receptor is a woman aged 18-29 years in good health and CMV-seropositive. Sequenced sample: PBMCs.

The CDR3 reads CASSISRQGAGETQYF. CDR3 DNA: TGTGCCAGTAGTATTAGTCGGCAGGGGGCTGGGGAGACCCAGTACTTC. The genes are TRBV19 and TRBJ2-5, with 8 bases fitting TRBD1. CDR3 length: 16 residues. Germline V gene lookup returns CDR1 LNHDA and CDR2 SQIVND (reference sequence). The V gene end was trimmed by 3 bases and the J gene end by 5 bases; junction bases not matched to a gene: 11.